The present T cell receptor (beta chain) was sequenced within a study of T cells after posttransplantation cyclophosphamide. General study findings and limits: After PTCy, TRB diversity resembled that of CNI/methotrexate controls.

Treatment was busulfan-fludarabine conditioning, a marrow graft, and cyclophosphamide on days +3 and +4. Method: immunoSEQ multiplex PCR; TCRdb's copy keeps in-frame clones and lacks some. The table has some 6,000 clones, around 1.9% seen once; the top ten hold around 28%. This clone was counted a few times. The antigen is undetermined. The CDR3 contains 14 residues. Trimming took 0 bases from V and 4 from J, leaving 7 bases between them. Germline-derived CDR1 and CDR2 are SGHTA and FQGNSA. The V and J genes are TRBV7-2 and TRBJ2-1, with TRBD2 as a possible D gene (6 bases). The TCR was taken from a young adult male patient who received an allogeneic stem cell transplant from a related donor, was CMV-positive, and had no GVHD. Some T cells may trace back to the graft donor. This material consisted of PBMCs, taken 242 days after a stem cell transplant with posttransplant cyclophosphamide. The CDR3 is CASSLAGGYNEQFF. CDR3 DNA: TGTGCCAGCAGCTTAGCGGGGGGTTACAATGAGCAGTTCTTC.